This entry lists 23 T cell receptor beta chains sequenced from one sample in a study of cytotoxic CD8 clonotypes in ibrutinib-treated CLL. Sequencing was performed with immunoSEQ multiplex PCR; in TCRdb, only in-frame clones are kept and a portion is missing. The data contain around 250,000 clones, under 80% of them seen just once; the ten biggest clones take up 15%. The sample in question was PBMCs, obtained after 24 months of ibrutinib treatment. These receptors originate from a human donor with chronic lymphocytic leukemia.

The chain links TRBV19 to TRBJ2-1; D gene uncertain. The length of the CDR3 is 15 residues. The V gene lost 5 bases and the J gene lost 4 bases, with 15 bases spanning the gap. CDR1 is LNHDA and CDR2 is SQIVND in the germline V gene (reference sequence). The CDR3 region has the DNA TGTGCCAGTAGTTCACCTCGGGCGGATTACAATGAGCAGTTCTTC. This translates into CASSSPRADYNEQFF. The full variable domain, completed using reference TRBV19 and TRBJ2-1, is DGGITQSPKYLFRKEGQNVTLSCEQNLNHDAMYWYRQDPGQGLRLIYYSQIVNDFQKGDIAEGYSVSREKKESFPLTVTSAQKNPTAFYLCASSSPRADYNEQFFGPGTRLTVL.

This chain connects TRBV6-5 to TRBJ1-4; 9 nucleotides agree with TRBD1. J lost 7 bases, V lost 6 bases, and 6 bases had no gene match. The CDR3 has 14 amino acids. From germline, CDR1 is MNHEY and CDR2 SVGAGI. The CDR3 here is CASSRGQGSEKLFF. Written as DNA, the CDR3 is TGTGCCAGCAGCAGGGGACAGGGAAGTGAAAAACTGTTTTTT.

V and J are TRBV7-2 and TRBJ2-1, with D perhaps matching TRBD2 (6 bases). The CDR3 is 13 residues long. The germline CDR1 and CDR2 sequences are SGHTA and FQGNSA. The ends were cut back, 8 bases at V and 6 bases at J, with 14 bases in the middle. The CDR3 here is CASRRDLRNEQFF. The CDR3 bases are TGTGCCAGCCGCCGGGACTTGCGCAATGAGCAGTTCTTC.

The chain has TRBV9 and TRBJ1-4; D gene unclear. V shed 0 bases and J shed 4 bases, with 13 bases lying between them. Germline assignment: CDR1 SGDLS and CDR2 YYNGEE. This CDR3 has 16 residues. CDR3 bases: TGTGCCAGCAGCGTAGGAAAGACAAGGCTTAATGAAAAACTGTTTTTT. Translating gives CASSVGKTRLNEKLFF. Drawing the rest from reference TRBV9 and TRBJ1-4, the complete variable domain is DSGVTQTPKHLITATGQRVTLRCSPRSGDLSVYWYQQSLDQGLQFLIQYYNGEERAKGNILERFSAQQFPDLHSELNLSSLELGDSALYFCASSVGKTRLNEKLFFGSGTQLSVL.

The chain recombines TRBV7-3 with TRBJ2-1; TRBD2 matches 8 bases. V was pared by 3 bases and J by 3 bases, with 4 bases of the junction left unmatched. This CDR3 contains 15 residues. CDR1 is SGHTA and CDR2 is FQGTGA in the germline V gene. CDR3 sequence: CASSLDSGNYNEQFF. The CDR3 DNA is TGTGCCAGCAGCTTGGATAGCGGGAACTACAATGAGCAGTTCTTC.

The chain couples TRBV7-9 to TRBJ1-5; a weak D match, TRBD1 (5 bases). V dropped 2 bases and J dropped 8 bases, with 13 bases sitting between them. The length of the CDR3 is 14 residues. From germline, CDR1 is SEHNR and CDR2 FQNEAQ (reference sequence). The CDR3 spells CASSLSGLGEPQHF. The CDR3 DNA reads TGTGCCAGCAGCTTATCAGGGTTAGGGGAGCCCCAGCATTTT.

V is TRBV7-8 and J is TRBJ2-4, with D perhaps TRBD1 or TRBD2 (5 bases each). Looked up from germline, CDR1 is SGHVS and CDR2 is FQNEAQ. CDR3 length equals 16 residues. V was cut by 5 bases and J by 0 bases, with 14 bases left in between. Here the CDR3 reads CASSLRDAGAKNIQYF. The DNA for the CDR3 is TGTGCCAGCAGCCTACGGGACGCAGGAGCCAAAAACATTCAGTACTTC.

The chain recombines TRBV4-3 with TRBJ2-7; a weak D match, TRBD2 (5 bases). V was clipped by 1 base and J by 3 bases, with 10 bases between them. The CDR3 sequence is 14 residues long. In germline, CDR1 is LGHNA, CDR2 YSLEER. The CDR3 bases are TGCGCCAGCAGCCAAGGGCTAGCCAGCTACGAGCAGTACTTC. Protein sequence: CASSQGLASYEQYF.

This sequence joins TRBV11-2 and TRBJ2-3; 10 nucleotides agree with TRBD2. The CDR3 is 19 residues long. Germline-derived CDR1 and CDR2 are SGHAT and FQNNGV. Germline trimming cut 2 bases from V and 3 bases from J; bases unmatched to any gene: 14. CDR3 sequence (DNA): TGTGCCAGCAGCTTAATGCCTCCGGGACTAGCGCTTTCGACAGATACGCAGTATTTT. This sequence encodes CASSLMPPGLALSTDTQYF. The full variable domain, rest sourced from reference TRBV11-2 and TRBJ2-3, is EAGVAQSPRYKIIEKRQSVAFWCNPISGHATLYWYQQILGQGPKLLIQFQNNGVVDDSQLPKDRFSAERLKGVDSTLKIQPAKLEDSAVYLCASSLMPPGLALSTDTQYFGPGTRLTVL.

This clone was counted a few times. The V gene is TRBV28, the J gene TRBJ1-1; weak D call: TRBD1 (5 bases). This CDR3 has 16 amino acids. CDR1 MDHEN and CDR2 SYDVKM come from the germline V gene. Trimming cost V 3 bases and J 5 bases, with 19 bases left between them. CDR3 nucleotides: TGTGCCAGCAGTTTGGGGGGTTATCGGGTGCGAACTGAAGCTTTCTTT. Its translation: CASSLGGYRVRTEAFF.

The rearrangement joins TRBV19 to TRBJ2-6; D remains unclear. Per germline, CDR1 LNHDA and CDR2 SQIVND (reference sequence). V dropped 11 bases and J dropped 0 bases, with 11 bases sitting between them. This CDR3 comprises 14 residues. CDR3 in amino acids: CASCSRSGANVLTF. The CDR3, as DNA: TGTGCCTCCTGCAGTCGCTCTGGGGCCAACGTCCTGACTTTC.

There are a few counts of this clone. The CDR3 is CASQGGGFGNTIYF. The CDR3 coding sequence is TGTGCCAGCCAAGGGGGGGGCTTCGGAAACACCATATATTTT. The chain carries TRBV2 and TRBJ1-3; possibly TRBD1 for D (6 bases). The germline V gene has CDR1 SNHLY and CDR2 FYNNEI. CDR3 length: 14 amino acids. The V end was cut by 8 bases, the J end by 4 bases, with 15 bases between.

The chain recombines TRBV15 with TRBJ2-1; 7 nucleotides line up with TRBD2. Unmatched junction bases numbered 15, after V lost 7 bases and J lost 9 bases. Germline V lookup: CDR1 LNHNV, CDR2 YYDKDF (reference sequence). This CDR3 has 15 amino acids. CDR3 DNA sequence: TGTGCCACCACCCCGGGGGAGCTAGCGGCACCTGAGCAGTTCTTC. The encoded protein is CATTPGELAAPEQFF.

CDR3 region: CASTPGGRMNTEAFF. Written as DNA, the CDR3 is TGTGCCAGTACCCCAGGGGGCCGGATGAACACTGAAGCTTTCTTT. The chain links TRBV28 to TRBJ1-1; 8 bases line up with TRBD1. V shed 9 bases and J 0 bases; nucleotides not matched to a gene: 9. The CDR3 is 15 residues long. Germline V gene lookup returns CDR1 MDHEN and CDR2 SYDVKM.

The rearrangement uses TRBV9 and TRBJ2-1; 10 nucleotides match TRBD1. CDR1 and CDR2 from the germline V gene are SGDLS and YYNGEE. CDR3 length equals 15 residues. J gave up 7 bases and V 4 bases, and 8 bases lay outside the gene matches. The CDR3, as DNA: TGTGCCAGCAGCTCTTCGACAGGGGGCTTTAATGAGCAGTTCTTC. This sequence encodes CASSSSTGGFNEQFF.

The rearrangement joins TRBV19 to TRBJ1-1, with D possibly TRBD1 on 5 matching bases. The V end was cut by 9 bases, the J end by 10 bases, with 18 bases between. The CDR3 consists of 12 residues. In germline, CDR1 is LNHDA, CDR2 SQIVND (reference sequence). As DNA, the CDR3 is TGTGCCAGCACGACAGCCCGCGGGCGAGCTTTCTTT. Protein sequence: CASTTARGRAFF.

The rearrangement joins TRBV28 to TRBJ1-5; D might be TRBD1 (5 bases). This CDR3 region has 14 residues. Germline V gene data show CDR1 as MDHEN and CDR2 as SYDVKM. Trimming cost V 7 bases and J 7 bases, with 17 bases left between them. CDR3 residues: CASTYSWGLQPQHF. The CDR3 region has the DNA TGTGCCAGCACCTACTCGTGGGGGTTGCAGCCCCAGCATTTT.

The genes are TRBV28 and TRBJ2-7, with 12 bases aligning to TRBD2. V lost 7 bases, J lost 4 bases, and 5 bases stayed unmatched. The germline gives CDR1 MDHEN, CDR2 SYDVKM. This CDR3 spans 14 amino acids. The CDR3 sequence: CASTASGRAYEQYF. CDR3 bases: TGTGCCAGCACCGCTAGCGGGAGGGCATACGAGCAGTACTTC.

The chain couples TRBV19 to TRBJ2-3; D may be TRBD1 or TRBD2 (6 bases each). The CDR3 length is 13 residues. The germline CDR1 and CDR2 sequences are LNHDA and SQIVND (reference sequence). V was trimmed by 9 bases and J by 5 bases, leaving 15 bases between them. The CDR3 sequence is CASRDGGQDTQYF. The CDR3 DNA reads as TGTGCCAGCAGGGACGGGGGACAAGATACGCAGTATTTT. The whole variable domain, remainder taken from reference TRBV19 and TRBJ2-3, is DGGITQSPKYLFRKEGQNVTLSCEQNLNHDAMYWYRQDPGQGLRLIYYSQIVNDFQKGDIAEGYSVSREKKESFPLTVTSAQKNPTAFYLCASRDGGQDTQYFGPGTRLTVL.

The V and J genes are TRBV7-3 and TRBJ2-1; D ambiguous. This CDR3 is 14 amino acids long. V lost 1 base and J lost 2, with 6 bases in between. Per the germline V gene, CDR1 is SGHTA and CDR2 is FQGTGA. CDR3 in DNA: TGTGCCAGCAGCTTAAGCGGAACCTACAATGAGCAGTTCTTC. It yields the protein CASSLSGTYNEQFF.

This sequence joins TRBV6-5 and TRBJ2-3, with 7 bases identical to TRBD1. Germline CDR1 is MNHEY and CDR2 is SVGAGI. V dropped 2 bases and J dropped 0; count of bases not matched to a gene: 2. The CDR3 consists of 15 residues. CDR3 sequence (DNA): TGTGCCAGCAGTTACAGGGGGCTTAGCACAGATACGCAGTATTTT. Its translation is CASSYRGLSTDTQYF.

The chain joins TRBV5-4 to TRBJ2-1, with D perhaps matching TRBD1 (5 bases). The germline V gene has CDR1 SGHNT and CDR2 YYREEE (reference sequence). Trimming stripped 4 bases from V and 2 bases from J, with 10 bases between. This CDR3 region has 14 residues. The DNA for the CDR3 is TGTGCCAGCAGCCCTGACAGCACCTACAATGAGCAGTTCTTC. Translated: CASSPDSTYNEQFF.

The chain is built from TRBV28 and TRBJ2-7; 9 bases agree with TRBD2. This CDR3 has 15 amino acids. The V gene's germline CDR1 is MDHEN and CDR2 SYDVKM. V shed 6 bases and J 1 base; nucleotides not matched to a gene: 7. The CDR3 nucleotides are TGTGCCAGCAGGGGAAGACTAGCGGCTTCCTACGAGCAGTACTTC. This encodes CASRGRLAASYEQYF.